The rows below give T cell receptor beta chains drawn from one sample of a study of a mutant IDH1 vaccine in newly diagnosed glioma. The antigens for these receptors are not known. TCRdb keeps only in-frame clones here, not all; method: immunoSEQ multiplex PCR. The sample carries about 53,000 clones, roughly four fifths recorded once. Here the sequenced sample was PBMCs, taken from a glioma patient whose treatment included an IDH1 peptide vaccine. These receptor sequences come from a woman between 50 and 59 years old with glioma. Both conserved end residues are part of each CDR3. The D gene is left open where the match is weak. Clone sizes are given selectively: once, few, many, or a class where the clone is expanded.

j_gene: TRBJ2-7
d_gene: TRBD2
abundance: -
v_gene: TRBV5-4
CDR3nt: TGTGCCAGCAGCAAGGGTACCCGACTAGCTTCCGAGCAGTACTTC
CDR3aa: CASSKGTRLASEQYF

j_gene: TRBJ1-1
d_gene: TRBD1
abundance: -
v_gene: TRBV9
CDR3nt: TGTGCCAGCAGCGTAGGTGGGACAGTAGACACTGAAGCTTTCTTT
CDR3aa: CASSVGGTVDTEAFF

j_gene: TRBJ1-3
d_gene: TRBD1
abundance: -
v_gene: TRBV6-1
CDR3nt: TGTGCCACTAGGACAGGCCTTGGAGGGAACACCATATATTTT
CDR3aa: CATRTGLGGNTIYF

j_gene: TRBJ1-4
d_gene: TRBD1
abundance: few
v_gene: TRBV11-2
CDR3nt: TGTGCCAGCAGCAGAGACGGGACAGGGGGCGAAAAACTGTTTTTT
CDR3aa: CASSRDGTGGEKLFF

j_gene: TRBJ2-7
d_gene: -
abundance: once
v_gene: TRBV10-3
CDR3nt: TGTGCCATCAGTGATAGTGGCGGGTCGAGCTCCTACGAGCAGTACTTC
CDR3aa: CAISDSGGSSSYEQYF

j_gene: TRBJ2-3
d_gene: -
abundance: -
v_gene: TRBV6-1
CDR3nt: TGTGCCAGCAGTGATCAGGGCCTAGATACGCAGTATTTT
CDR3aa: CASSDQGLDTQYF

j_gene: TRBJ2-5
d_gene: -
abundance: -
v_gene: TRBV9
CDR3nt: TGTGCCAGCAGCGTAAGTGGCTACCGCCAAGAGACCCAGTACTTC
CDR3aa: CASSVSGYRQETQYF

j_gene: TRBJ2-5
d_gene: -
abundance: -
v_gene: TRBV2
CDR3nt: TGTGCCAGCAGTGTGAGGCGAGGGGAGACCCAGTACTTC
CDR3aa: CASSVRRGETQYF

j_gene: TRBJ1-2
d_gene: -
abundance: -
v_gene: TRBV19
CDR3nt: TGTGCCAGTAATAGCGGGGTCTATGGCTACACCTTC
CDR3aa: CASNSGVYGYTF

j_gene: TRBJ1-2
d_gene: -
abundance: -
v_gene: TRBV5-4
CDR3nt: TGTGCCAGCAGCGCCCGAGGATACTCTAACTATGGCTACACCTTC
CDR3aa: CASSARGYSNYGYTF

j_gene: TRBJ1-5
d_gene: -
abundance: -
v_gene: TRBV9
CDR3nt: TGTGCCAGCAGCGCGGGGGATCAGCCCCAGCATTTT
CDR3aa: CASSAGDQPQHF

j_gene: TRBJ1-5
d_gene: -
abundance: once
v_gene: TRBV6-5
CDR3nt: TGTGCCAGCAGCTACGATCAGCCCCAGCATTTT
CDR3aa: CASSYDQPQHF

j_gene: TRBJ2-4
d_gene: -
abundance: -
v_gene: TRBV5-6
CDR3nt: TGTGCCAGCAGCTATGGGCACATTCAGTACTTC
CDR3aa: CASSYGHIQYF

j_gene: TRBJ1-1
d_gene: -
abundance: -
v_gene: TRBV6-5
CDR3nt: TGTGCCACCCTTACCGCAGTTATGAACACTGAAGCTTTCTTT
CDR3aa: CATLTAVMNTEAFF

j_gene: TRBJ2-7
d_gene: -
abundance: once
v_gene: TRBV5-1
CDR3nt: TGCGCCAGCAGCTTAATTCAGGCCTACGAGCAGTACTTC
CDR3aa: CASSLIQAYEQYF

j_gene: TRBJ2-5
d_gene: -
abundance: -
v_gene: TRBV29-1
CDR3nt: TGCAGCGTTCTCCGGGATCGGGAGACCCAGTACTTC
CDR3aa: CSVLRDRETQYF

j_gene: TRBJ1-1
d_gene: -
abundance: -
v_gene: TRBV11-2
CDR3nt: TGTGCCAGTAGGGGATATTCGGGGAACACTGAAGCTTTCTTT
CDR3aa: CASRGYSGNTEAFF

j_gene: TRBJ2-1
d_gene: -
abundance: -
v_gene: TRBV7-8
CDR3nt: TGTGCCAGCAGCCCCGAATGGAGCTCCTACAATGAGCAGTTCTTC
CDR3aa: CASSPEWSSYNEQFF

j_gene: TRBJ1-3
d_gene: -
abundance: -
v_gene: TRBV2
CDR3nt: TGTGCCAGCAGAGGGAGGACAGCTGGAAACACCATATATTTT
CDR3aa: CASRGRTAGNTIYF

j_gene: TRBJ2-7
d_gene: -
abundance: -
v_gene: TRBV29-1
CDR3nt: TGCAGCGTTAGGGGCAGGGCCTACGAGCAGTACTTC
CDR3aa: CSVRGRAYEQYF

j_gene: TRBJ2-5
d_gene: -
abundance: -
v_gene: TRBV6-5
CDR3nt: TGTGCCAGCAGTTACAAGAATCTAATGACGGCCCAGTACTTC
CDR3aa: CASSYKNLMTAQYF

j_gene: TRBJ2-7
d_gene: -
abundance: few
v_gene: TRBV10-3
CDR3nt: TGTGCCATTGGGGGGACGTCCTACGAGCAGTACTTC
CDR3aa: CAIGGTSYEQYF

j_gene: TRBJ1-4
d_gene: TRBD1
abundance: -
v_gene: TRBV19
CDR3nt: TGTGCCAGTAGCAGACAGGGGCCCAATGAAAAACTGTTTTTT
CDR3aa: CASSRQGPNEKLFF

j_gene: TRBJ1-1
d_gene: TRBD1
abundance: -
v_gene: TRBV27
CDR3nt: TGTGCCAGCAGTTTTAGAAGGAGACAGGGGGCGACTAAGGGGGCTGAAGCTTTCTTT
CDR3aa: CASSFRRRQGATKGAEAFF

j_gene: TRBJ1-1
d_gene: -
abundance: -
v_gene: TRBV6-5
CDR3nt: TGTGCCAGCAGTTTCGGCCCCGGGGCAACTGAAGCTTTCTTT
CDR3aa: CASSFGPGATEAFF

j_gene: TRBJ1-2
d_gene: -
abundance: -
v_gene: TRBV27
CDR3nt: TGTGCCAGCAGTTTGAGGCGGTTCTATGGCTACACCTTC
CDR3aa: CASSLRRFYGYTF

j_gene: TRBJ1-4
d_gene: TRBD1
abundance: -
v_gene: TRBV9
CDR3nt: TGTGCCAGCAGCGCTCAAGGGGGCGGGTCTAATGAAAAACTGTTTTTT
CDR3aa: CASSAQGGGSNEKLFF

j_gene: TRBJ1-5
d_gene: TRBD1
abundance: -
v_gene: TRBV10-3
CDR3nt: TGTGCCATCAGTGAGGGAGGGACAGGGGGCGGTCAGCCCCAGCATTTT
CDR3aa: CAISEGGTGGGQPQHF

j_gene: TRBJ2-7
d_gene: -
abundance: -
v_gene: TRBV11-2
CDR3nt: TGTGCCAGCAGCTTAAGGGCAGAAACCTACGAGCAGTACTTC
CDR3aa: CASSLRAETYEQYF

j_gene: TRBJ2-6
d_gene: -
abundance: -
v_gene: TRBV5-6
CDR3nt: TGTGCCAGCAGCCGCTCCCCCTTGAGTGTTGGGGCCAACGTCCTGACTTTC
CDR3aa: CASSRSPLSVGANVLTF

j_gene: TRBJ2-3
d_gene: -
abundance: -
v_gene: TRBV7-2
CDR3nt: TGTGCCAGCAGCTTAGGGCAGCCGGCTCCAAGGGAGTATTTT
CDR3aa: CASSLGQPAPREYF

j_gene: TRBJ2-3
d_gene: -
abundance: -
v_gene: TRBV10-2
CDR3nt: TGCGCCAGCAGGGGCCGGGGAGGCACAGATACGCAGTATTTT
CDR3aa: CASRGRGGTDTQYF

j_gene: TRBJ2-5
d_gene: TRBD2
abundance: -
v_gene: TRBV19
CDR3nt: TGTGCCAGTAGGCCGACTAGCGGGGGGGTGGTAACCCAGTACTTC
CDR3aa: CASRPTSGGVVTQYF

j_gene: TRBJ1-2
d_gene: TRBD1
abundance: -
v_gene: TRBV28
CDR3nt: TGTGCCAGCAGGCCAGGGGGTACTGGTGGCTACACCTTC
CDR3aa: CASRPGGTGGYTF

j_gene: TRBJ2-2
d_gene: -
abundance: -
v_gene: TRBV6-5
CDR3nt: TGTGCCAGCAGTTACGGCAGGGAACGCGGCACCGGGGAGCTGTTTTTT
CDR3aa: CASSYGRERGTGELFF

j_gene: TRBJ2-7
d_gene: TRBD1
abundance: -
v_gene: TRBV5-6
CDR3nt: TGTGCCAGCAGCGCTACCGGGGACAGGGGGATCGGGGTATCCTACGAGCAGTACTTC
CDR3aa: CASSATGDRGIGVSYEQYF

j_gene: TRBJ2-7
d_gene: TRBD2
abundance: -
v_gene: TRBV6-1
CDR3nt: TGTGCCAGCAGTATCACTAGCGGCTCCTACGAGCAGTACTTC
CDR3aa: CASSITSGSYEQYF

j_gene: TRBJ2-5
d_gene: TRBD2
abundance: -
v_gene: TRBV30
CDR3nt: TGTGCCTGGAGCGCCCTCGGACTAGCGGGGGAGGGGACCCAGTACTTC
CDR3aa: CAWSALGLAGEGTQYF

j_gene: TRBJ2-7
d_gene: TRBD1
abundance: -
v_gene: TRBV5-6
CDR3nt: TGTGCCAGCAGCTTGGGGGGACAGGGAAGGAACGAGCAGTACTTC
CDR3aa: CASSLGGQGRNEQYF

j_gene: TRBJ2-7
d_gene: TRBD1
abundance: -
v_gene: TRBV9
CDR3nt: TGTGCCAGCAGCGAAGGGACAGGTCTATACGAGCAGTACTTC
CDR3aa: CASSEGTGLYEQYF